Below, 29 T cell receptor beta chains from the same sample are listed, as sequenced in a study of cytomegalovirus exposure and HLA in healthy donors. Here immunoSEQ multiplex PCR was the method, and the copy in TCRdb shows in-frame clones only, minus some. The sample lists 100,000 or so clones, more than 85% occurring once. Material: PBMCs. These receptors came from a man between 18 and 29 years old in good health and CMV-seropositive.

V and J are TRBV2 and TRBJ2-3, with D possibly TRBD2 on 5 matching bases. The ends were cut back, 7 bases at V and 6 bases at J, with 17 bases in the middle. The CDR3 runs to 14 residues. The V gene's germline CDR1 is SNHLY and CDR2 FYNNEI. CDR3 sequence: CASNRERLGDTQYF. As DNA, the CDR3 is TGTGCCAGCAACCGGGAACGACTTGGGGATACGCAGTATTTT.

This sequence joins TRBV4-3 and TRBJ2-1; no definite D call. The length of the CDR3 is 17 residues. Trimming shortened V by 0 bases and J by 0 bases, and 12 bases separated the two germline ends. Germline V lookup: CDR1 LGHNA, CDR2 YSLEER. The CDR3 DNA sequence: TGCGCCAGCAGCCAAGATTGGAACGGAGTCTCCTACAATGAGCAGTTCTTC. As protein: CASSQDWNGVSYNEQFF.

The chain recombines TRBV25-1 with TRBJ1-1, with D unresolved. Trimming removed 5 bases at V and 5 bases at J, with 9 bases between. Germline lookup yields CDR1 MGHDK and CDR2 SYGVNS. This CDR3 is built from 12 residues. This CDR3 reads CASSNDGTEAFF. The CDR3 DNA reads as TGTGCCAGCAGTAACGACGGGACTGAAGCTTTCTTT.

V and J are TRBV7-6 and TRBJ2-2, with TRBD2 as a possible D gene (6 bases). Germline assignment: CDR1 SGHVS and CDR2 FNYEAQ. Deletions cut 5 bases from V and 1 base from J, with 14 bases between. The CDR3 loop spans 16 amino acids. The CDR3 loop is CASSKRGGENTGELFF. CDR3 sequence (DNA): TGTGCCAGCAGCAAACGCGGCGGGGAGAACACCGGGGAGCTGTTTTTT.

The CDR3 is CASSGVGGNAQPQHF. CDR3 DNA: TGTGCCAGCAGCGGGGTAGGGGGCAACGCTCAGCCCCAGCATTTT. The gene calls are TRBV7-2 and TRBJ1-5; 7 nucleotides agree with TRBD1. This CDR3 spans 15 amino acids. Unmatched junction bases numbered 10, after V lost 5 bases and J lost 6 bases. In germline, CDR1 is SGHTA, CDR2 FQGNSA.

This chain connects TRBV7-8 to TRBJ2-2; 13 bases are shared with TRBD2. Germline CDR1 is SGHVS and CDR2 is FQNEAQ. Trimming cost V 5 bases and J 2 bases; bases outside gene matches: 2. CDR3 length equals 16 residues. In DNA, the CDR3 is TGTGCCAGCAGCCGGACTAGCGGGAGCAACACCGGGGAGCTGTTTTTT. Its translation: CASSRTSGSNTGELFF. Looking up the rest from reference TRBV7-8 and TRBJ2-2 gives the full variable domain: GAGVSQSPRYKVAKRGQDVALRCDPISGHVSLFWYQQALGQGPEFLTYFQNEAQLDKSGLPSDRFFAERPEGSVSTLKIQRTQQEDSAVYLCASSRTSGSNTGELFFGEGSRLTVL.

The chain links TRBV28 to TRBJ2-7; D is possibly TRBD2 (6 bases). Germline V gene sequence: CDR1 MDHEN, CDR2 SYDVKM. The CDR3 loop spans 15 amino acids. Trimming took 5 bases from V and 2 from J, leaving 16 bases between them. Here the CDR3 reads CASSHSLRGAYEQYF. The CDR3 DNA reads TGTGCCAGCAGTCATTCGTTGCGGGGAGCCTACGAGCAGTACTTC.

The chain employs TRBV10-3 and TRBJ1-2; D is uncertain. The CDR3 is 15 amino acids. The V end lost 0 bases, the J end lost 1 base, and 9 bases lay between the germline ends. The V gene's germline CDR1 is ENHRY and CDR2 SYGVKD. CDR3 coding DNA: TGTGCCATCAGTGAGTCGGAGATAGTTAACTATGGCTACACCTTC. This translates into CAISESEIVNYGYTF.

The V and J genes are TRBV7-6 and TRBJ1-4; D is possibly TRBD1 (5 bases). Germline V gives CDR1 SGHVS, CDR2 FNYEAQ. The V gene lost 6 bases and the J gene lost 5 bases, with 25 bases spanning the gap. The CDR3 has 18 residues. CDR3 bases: TGTGCCAGCAGACCACAGGACGGATTTTGGGGTAGAAATGAAAAACTGTTTTTT. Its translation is CASRPQDGFWGRNEKLFF.

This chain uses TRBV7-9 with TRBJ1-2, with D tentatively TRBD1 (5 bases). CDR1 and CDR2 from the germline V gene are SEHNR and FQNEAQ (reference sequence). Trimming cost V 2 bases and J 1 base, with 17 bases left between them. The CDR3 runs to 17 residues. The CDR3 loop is CASSLQWGVTFNYGYTF. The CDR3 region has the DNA TGTGCCAGCAGCTTACAGTGGGGGGTAACCTTTAACTATGGCTACACCTTC.

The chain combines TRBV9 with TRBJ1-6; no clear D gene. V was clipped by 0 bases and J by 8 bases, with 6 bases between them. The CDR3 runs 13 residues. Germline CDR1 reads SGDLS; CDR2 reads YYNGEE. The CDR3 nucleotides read TGTGCCAGCAGCGTAGAAGAGGATTCACCCCTCCACTTT. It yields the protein CASSVEEDSPLHF.

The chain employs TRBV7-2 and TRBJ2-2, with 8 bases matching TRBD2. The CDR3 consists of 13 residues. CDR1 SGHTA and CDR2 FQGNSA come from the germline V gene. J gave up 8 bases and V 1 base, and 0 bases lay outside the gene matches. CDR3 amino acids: CASSLGLAGELFF. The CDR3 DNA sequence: TGTGCCAGCAGCTTAGGACTAGCGGGGGAGCTGTTTTTT.

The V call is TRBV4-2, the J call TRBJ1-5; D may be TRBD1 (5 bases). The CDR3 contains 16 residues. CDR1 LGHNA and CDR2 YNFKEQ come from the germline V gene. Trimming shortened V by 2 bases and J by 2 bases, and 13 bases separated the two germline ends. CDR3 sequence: CASSQSQGTRNQPQHF. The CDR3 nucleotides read TGTGCCAGCAGCCAATCCCAGGGTACACGCAATCAGCCCCAGCATTTT.

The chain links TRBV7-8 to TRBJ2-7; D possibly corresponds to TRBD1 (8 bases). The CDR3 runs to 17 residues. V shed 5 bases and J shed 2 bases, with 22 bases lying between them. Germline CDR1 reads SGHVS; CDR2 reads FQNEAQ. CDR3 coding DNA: TGTGCCAGCAGCCCGGCGACAGGGGAGGGGATGGCCTACGAGCAGTACTTC. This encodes CASSPATGEGMAYEQYF. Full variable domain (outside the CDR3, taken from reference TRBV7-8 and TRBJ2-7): GAGVSQSPRYKVAKRGQDVALRCDPISGHVSLFWYQQALGQGPEFLTYFQNEAQLDKSGLPSDRFFAERPEGSVSTLKIQRTQQEDSAVYLCASSPATGEGMAYEQYFGPGTRLTVT.

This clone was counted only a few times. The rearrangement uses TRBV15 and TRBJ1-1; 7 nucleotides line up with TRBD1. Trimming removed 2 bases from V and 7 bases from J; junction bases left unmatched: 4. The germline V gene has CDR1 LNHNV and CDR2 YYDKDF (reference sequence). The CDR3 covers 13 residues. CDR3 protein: CATSRNPGGEAFF. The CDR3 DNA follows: TGTGCCACCAGCAGAAACCCAGGGGGTGAAGCTTTCTTT.

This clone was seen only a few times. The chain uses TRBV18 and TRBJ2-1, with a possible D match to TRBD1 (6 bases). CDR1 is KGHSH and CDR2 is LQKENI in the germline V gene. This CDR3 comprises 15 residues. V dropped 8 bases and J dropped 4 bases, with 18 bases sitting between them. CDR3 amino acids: CASTQGTTSYNEQFF. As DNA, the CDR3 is TGTGCCAGCACCCAAGGGACAACGTCGTACAATGAGCAGTTCTTC.

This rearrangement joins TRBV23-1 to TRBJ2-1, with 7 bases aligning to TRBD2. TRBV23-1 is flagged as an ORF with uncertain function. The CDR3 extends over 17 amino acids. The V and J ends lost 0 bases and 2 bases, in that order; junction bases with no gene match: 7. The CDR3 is CASSQSREGRTYNEQFF. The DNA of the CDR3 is TGCGCCAGCAGTCAATCGAGGGAGGGGAGGACCTACAATGAGCAGTTCTTC.

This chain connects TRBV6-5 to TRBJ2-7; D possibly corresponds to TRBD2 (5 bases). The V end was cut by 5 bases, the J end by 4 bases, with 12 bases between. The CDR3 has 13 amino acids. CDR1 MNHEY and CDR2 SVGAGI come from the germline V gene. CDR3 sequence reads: CASSPGIHYEQYF. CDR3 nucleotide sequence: TGTGCCAGCAGTCCGGGAATACATTACGAGCAGTACTTC.

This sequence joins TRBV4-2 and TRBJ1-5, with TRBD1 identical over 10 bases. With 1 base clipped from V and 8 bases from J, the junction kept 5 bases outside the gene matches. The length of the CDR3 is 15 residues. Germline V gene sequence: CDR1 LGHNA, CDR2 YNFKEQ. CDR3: CASSQGTGGVEPQHF. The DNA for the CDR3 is TGTGCCAGCAGCCAAGGGACAGGGGGGGTTGAGCCCCAGCATTTT.

The DNA for the CDR3 is TGTGCCAGCAGCCCCCCGACGCGGCGGGACACTGAAGCTTTCTTT. Translated: CASSPPTRRDTEAFF. The chain uses TRBV5-8 and TRBJ1-1; no clear D. Germline V gives CDR1 SGHTS, CDR2 YDEGEE. This CDR3 has 15 amino acids. Between the trimmed V and J ends, which lost 4 bases and 3 bases, there was a span of 16 bases.

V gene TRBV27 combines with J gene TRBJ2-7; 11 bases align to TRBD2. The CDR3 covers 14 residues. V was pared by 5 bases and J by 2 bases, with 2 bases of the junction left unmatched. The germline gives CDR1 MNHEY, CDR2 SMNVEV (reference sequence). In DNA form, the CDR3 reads TGTGCCAGCAGTCTAGCGGGAGGTCCCTACGAGCAGTACTTC. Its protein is CASSLAGGPYEQYF.

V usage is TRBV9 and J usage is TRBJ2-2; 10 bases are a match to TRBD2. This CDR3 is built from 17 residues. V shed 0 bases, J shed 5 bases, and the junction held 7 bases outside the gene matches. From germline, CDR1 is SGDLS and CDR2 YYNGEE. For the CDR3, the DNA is TGTGCCAGCAGCGTAGGGGTTAGCGGGAGGCGGACCGGGGAGCTGTTTTTT. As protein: CASSVGVSGRRTGELFF.

CDR3 residues: CSVEVHGAYNEQFF. In DNA form, the CDR3 reads TGCAGCGTTGAAGTGCACGGGGCCTACAATGAGCAGTTCTTC. The V call is TRBV29-1, the J call TRBJ2-1; perhaps TRBD2 as D (5 bases). The V gene's germline CDR1 is SQVTM and CDR2 ANQGSEA. The CDR3 runs 14 residues. The V gene lost 1 base and the J gene lost 2 bases, with 9 bases spanning the gap.

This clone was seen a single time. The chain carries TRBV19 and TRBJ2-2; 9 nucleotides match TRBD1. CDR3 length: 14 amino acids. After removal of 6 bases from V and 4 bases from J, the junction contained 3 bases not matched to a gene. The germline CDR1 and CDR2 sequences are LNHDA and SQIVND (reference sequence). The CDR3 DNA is TGTGCCAGTAGAGACAGGGGGGGCACCGGGGAGCTGTTTTTT. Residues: CASRDRGGTGELFF. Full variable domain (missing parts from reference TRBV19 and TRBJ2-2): DGGITQSPKYLFRKEGQNVTLSCEQNLNHDAMYWYRQDPGQGLRLIYYSQIVNDFQKGDIAEGYSVSREKKESFPLTVTSAQKNPTAFYLCASRDRGGTGELFFGEGSRLTVL.

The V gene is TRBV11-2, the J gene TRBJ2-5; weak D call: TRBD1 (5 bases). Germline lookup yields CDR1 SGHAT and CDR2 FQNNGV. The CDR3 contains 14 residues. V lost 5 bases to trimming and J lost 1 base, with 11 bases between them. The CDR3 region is CASSQDNFQETQYF. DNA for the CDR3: TGTGCCAGCAGCCAGGACAACTTCCAAGAGACCCAGTACTTC.

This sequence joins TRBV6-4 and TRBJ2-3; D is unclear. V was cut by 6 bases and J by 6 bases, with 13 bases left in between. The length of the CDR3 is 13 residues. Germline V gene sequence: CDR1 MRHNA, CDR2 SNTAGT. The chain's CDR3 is CASSDLTEDTQYF. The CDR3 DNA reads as TGTGCCAGCAGCGACCTGACGGAGGATACGCAGTATTTT.

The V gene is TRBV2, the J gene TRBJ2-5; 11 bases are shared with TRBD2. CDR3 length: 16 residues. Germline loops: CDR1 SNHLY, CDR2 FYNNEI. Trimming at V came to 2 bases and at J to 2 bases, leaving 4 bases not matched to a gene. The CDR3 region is CASSEYGTSGQETQYF. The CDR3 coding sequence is TGTGCCAGCAGTGAATACGGGACTAGCGGACAAGAGACCCAGTACTTC.

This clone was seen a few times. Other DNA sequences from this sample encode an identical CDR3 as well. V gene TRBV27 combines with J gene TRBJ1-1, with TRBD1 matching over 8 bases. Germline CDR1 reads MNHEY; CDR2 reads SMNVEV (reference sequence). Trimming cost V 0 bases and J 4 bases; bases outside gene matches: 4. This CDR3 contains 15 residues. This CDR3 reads CASSLSITGGTEAFF. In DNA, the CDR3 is TGTGCCAGCAGTTTATCTATTACAGGGGGCACTGAAGCTTTCTTT.

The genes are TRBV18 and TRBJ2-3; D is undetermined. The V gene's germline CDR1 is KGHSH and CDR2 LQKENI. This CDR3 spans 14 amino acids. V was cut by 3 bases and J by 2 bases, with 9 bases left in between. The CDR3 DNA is TGTGCCAGCTCACCGGTACAGAACACAGATACGCAGTATTTT. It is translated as CASSPVQNTDTQYF. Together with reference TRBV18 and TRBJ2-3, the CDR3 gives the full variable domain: NAGVMQNPRHLVRRRGQEARLRCSPMKGHSHVYWYRQLPEEGLKFMVYLQKENIIDESGMPKERFSAEFPKEGPSILRIQQVVRGDSAAYFCASSPVQNTDTQYFGPGTRLTVL.